The clone carrying this TCR beta chain was counted ten times or more. Antigen: not known. The library was built from about 370 ng RNA with molecular barcoded adaptors for alpha/delta and beta/gamma chains. TCRdb fed the reads into MiXCR, producing one record per CDR3 protein. The sample carries 62,000 or so distinct CDR3 sequences, around 13% recorded once. This sample stems from a study of read filtering for tumor transcriptome and immune sequencing. Across the whole study: 8 patients were R-ISS I, some 15 were R-ISS II, over 5 were R-ISS III. Study-wide findings and caveats: Compared with RNA-seq, IR-seq gave much higher clonotype depth and reliability.

The CDR3 extends over 13 amino acids. Trimming removed 5 bases from V and 3 bases from J, with 9 bases in between. The germline gives CDR1 SGHTA, CDR2 FQGTGA. The chain is built from TRBV7-3 and TRBJ2-3; D gene unclear. This sequence was found in a donor at least 40 years old with multiple myeloma. Sequencing input: a population of CD138-negative cells sorted from bone marrow. This chain's CDR3 is CASSTTGTDTQYF. The CDR3 region has the DNA TGTGCCAGCAGCACGACCGGTACAGATACGCAGTATTTT.